The clone carrying this TCR beta chain has a handful of counts. In the original analysis: Amplifying reference gene primers gave estimates of nucleated cell counts. Some clones are missing from TCRdb's copy, which holds only in-frame ones; the method was immunoSEQ multiplex PCR. Clone size and V and J calls were adopted from that table, with D and trimming inferred from the DNA. The data hold about 230,000 clones, with approximately 88% observed a single time. The CDR3 runs to 15 residues. Germline lookup yields CDR1 SNHLY and CDR2 FYNNEI. Germline trimming cut 1 base from V and 4 bases from J; bases unmatched to any gene: 5. The data were taken from a study of blood T cell repertoires in COVID-19. Turning to the study itself: Donors in the United States, Italy and Spain gave samples during acute or convalescent COVID-19.

The receptor's source is a woman in her forties with acute COVID-19. Sequencing was carried out using PBMCs or T cells enriched from blood (not recorded which). This rearrangement joins TRBV2 to TRBJ1-2, with 8 positions matching TRBD1. The CDR3: CASSEESGGAYGYTF. The CDR3 bases are TGTGCCAGCAGTGAAGAGTCAGGGGGCGCCTATGGCTACACCTTC.